The 28 T cell receptor beta chains below come from one sample, sequenced in a study of T cell changes during pregnancy in multiple sclerosis (dated by TCRdb to between 2018 and 2021). The library was made by the immunoSEQ multiplex PCR assay. TCRdb mirrors the immuneACCESS table, restricted to in-frame sequences. Some clones are absent from its copies; in checked studies, under half trace to an unresolved V gene, and the reason for the others is unknown. The sample data list 70,000 or so clones, and roughly 91% of these were observed just once. Less than 0.85% of the sample is held by the ten biggest clonotypes. This sample comprised peripheral blood, obtained in the third trimester of pregnancy. The receptors originated from a female donor in good health, enrolled as a control in a pregnancy study.

The rearrangement links TRBV25-1 to TRBJ2-7; TRBD1 agrees at 7 bases. The CDR3 length is 15 residues. V was clipped by 3 bases and J by 2 bases; unmatched bases: 7. Germline CDR1 is MGHDK and CDR2 is SYGVNS. Written as DNA, the CDR3 is TGTGCCAGCAGTGATCCGGGACAGACTACCTACGAGCAGTACTTC. Its translation is CASSDPGQTTYEQYF.

The CDR3 DNA sequence: TGTGCCAGCAGCCTGGACAGGGGGGGCATGAACACTGAAGCTTTCTTT. It encodes CASSLDRGGMNTEAFF. The chain employs TRBV5-6 and TRBJ1-1, with 10 positions matching TRBD1. The germline V gene has CDR1 SGHDT and CDR2 YYEEEE. Trimming at V came to 4 bases and at J to 0 bases, leaving 6 bases not matched to a gene. The CDR3 extends over 16 amino acids.

Only one count was recorded for this clone. This chain connects TRBV7-2 to TRBJ2-7; TRBD1 agrees at 9 bases. The CDR3 is 16 residues long. The germline V gene has CDR1 SGHTA and CDR2 FQGNSA. Trimming took 3 bases from V and 6 from J; bases not matched to a gene: 12. The CDR3 region is CASSFTWGQGGSEQYF. The CDR3, as DNA: TGTGCCAGCAGCTTTACTTGGGGACAGGGAGGTAGCGAGCAGTACTTC.

A few counts support this clone. This rearrangement joins TRBV10-3 to TRBJ2-7, with D tentatively TRBD2 (5 bases). CDR3 length: 14 amino acids. V was trimmed by 3 bases and J by 4 bases, leaving 13 bases between them. Germline loops: CDR1 ENHRY, CDR2 SYGVKD. In nucleotides, the CDR3 is TGTGCCATCAGTGATAGGTCCGGGGTTTACGAGCAGTACTTC. Amino acids: CAISDRSGVYEQYF.

The chain carries TRBV5-1 and TRBJ1-2, with no clear D. The length of the CDR3 is 12 residues. Deletions cut 0 bases from V and 8 bases from J, with 8 bases between. Germline values: CDR1 SGHRS, CDR2 YFSETQ. As DNA, the CDR3 is TGCGCCAGCAGCTTGGCCCGGGAGGGCTACACCTTC. Translated, it gives CASSLAREGYTF. The variable domain in full, with the rest retrieved from reference TRBV5-1 and TRBJ1-2, is KAGVTQTPRYLIKTRGQQVTLSCSPISGHRSVSWYQQTPGQGLQFLFEYFSETQRNKGNFPGRFSGRQFSNSRSEMNVSTLELGDSALYLCASSLAREGYTFGSGTRLTVV.

The rearrangement links TRBV5-6 to TRBJ1-6; the match to TRBD1 covers 7 bases. The V gene end was trimmed by 4 bases and the J gene end by 12 bases; junction bases not matched to a gene: 4. Germline V gene data show CDR1 as SGHDT and CDR2 as YYEEEE. CDR3 length: 12 amino acids. The CDR3 nucleotides read TGTGCCAGCAGCCAAACAGGGGAACCCCTCCACTTT. Amino acids: CASSQTGEPLHF.

V and J are TRBV28 and TRBJ1-2; possibly TRBD1 for D (5 bases). In germline, CDR1 is MDHEN, CDR2 SYDVKM. The V gene lost 6 bases and the J gene lost 4 bases, with 12 bases spanning the gap. CDR3 length: 13 amino acids. CDR3 residues: CASRETEFYGYTF. CDR3 nucleotides: TGTGCCAGCAGAGAGACAGAGTTCTATGGCTACACCTTC.

V usage is TRBV7-9 and J usage is TRBJ1-5; 7 bases are shared with TRBD1. CDR3 length: 16 residues. Germline assignment: CDR1 SEHNR and CDR2 FQNEAQ (reference sequence). After removal of 4 bases from V and 2 bases from J, the junction contained 8 bases not matched to a gene. The CDR3 DNA reads TGTGCCAGCAGCTCAGAAGGGGGCGCGGGCAATCAGCCCCAGCATTTT. Its translation is CASSSEGGAGNQPQHF.

The chain has TRBV5-1 and TRBJ2-1, with D perhaps TRBD1 (6 bases). This CDR3 comprises 14 residues. Germline loops: CDR1 SGHRS, CDR2 YFSETQ. With 7 bases removed from V and 8 bases from J, the gap between germline ends came to 19 bases. CDR3 DNA sequence: TGCGCCAGCTCGTCCCGGCAGGGGAAGGATGAGCAGTTCTTC. Protein: CASSSRQGKDEQFF.

The V gene is TRBV5-1, the J gene TRBJ2-3; 7 bases agree with TRBD2. The germline gives CDR1 SGHRS, CDR2 YFSETQ. This CDR3 is 16 amino acids long. V lost 1 base and J lost 2; bases outside the gene matches: 7. CDR3 bases: TGCGCCAGCAGCTTGAGGTCGGGAGGACCCACAGATACGCAGTATTTT. Translated: CASSLRSGGPTDTQYF.

The chain couples TRBV9 to TRBJ2-7; 10 bases are shared with TRBD1. This CDR3 is built from 15 residues. V lost 3 bases and J lost 4; bases outside the gene matches: 7. From germline, CDR1 is SGDLS and CDR2 YYNGEE. Written as DNA, the CDR3 is TGTGCCAGCAGCGGGGCAGGGACAGGGGAATACGAGCAGTACTTC. It is translated as CASSGAGTGEYEQYF.

This clone was observed a single time. The CDR3 region is CASSLVSGQGMGYEQYF. CDR3 bases: TGTGCCAGCAGCTTAGTCTCCGGACAGGGGATGGGATACGAGCAGTACTTC. This rearrangement joins TRBV7-6 to TRBJ2-7, with 9 nucleotides matching TRBD1. The junction had 11 bases not matched to a gene; V was cut back by 1 base and J by 4 bases. Germline V lookup: CDR1 SGHVS, CDR2 FNYEAQ. The CDR3 has 17 residues.

The CDR3: CASSTGTGGSGGANVLTF. As DNA, the CDR3 is TGTGCCAGCAGCACAGGGACAGGGGGCTCTGGAGGGGCCAACGTCCTGACTTTC. This chain joins TRBV5-6 and TRBJ2-6; 12 bases map to TRBD1. Germline CDR1 is SGHDT and CDR2 is YYEEEE. The V segment lost 4 bases and the J segment 4 bases; nucleotides outside the gene matches: 9. The CDR3 has 18 residues.

The chain is built from TRBV6-5 and TRBJ2-2; TRBD1 agrees at 9 bases. J was trimmed by 7 bases and V by 8 bases; bases with no gene match: 8. This CDR3 spans 14 amino acids. Looked up from germline, CDR1 is MNHEY and CDR2 is SVGAGI. The CDR3 DNA follows: TGTGCCAGCTCCCGGGACAGGGTCGGCGGGGAGCTGTTTTTT. It translates to CASSRDRVGGELFF.

This chain links TRBV6-5 with TRBJ2-3; weak D call: TRBD2 (5 bases). V was pared by 2 bases and J by 2 bases, with 14 bases between. Germline CDR1 is MNHEY and CDR2 is SVGAGI. The CDR3 is made up of 16 amino acids. The CDR3 nucleotides are TGTGCCAGCAGTTACGGACTCCTTACCTCCACAGATACGCAGTATTTT. This sequence encodes CASSYGLLTSTDTQYF.

This chain uses TRBV2 with TRBJ2-4, with a tentative D call TRBD2 (5 bases). Trimming took off 5 bases at V and 9 bases at J, with 14 bases between the two ends. In germline, CDR1 is SNHLY, CDR2 FYNNEI. The CDR3 loop spans 13 amino acids. CDR3 bases: TGTGCCAGCAGTTCTTTACTAGATAGCATTCAGTACTTC. Translation gives CASSSLLDSIQYF.

This clone was observed a single time. This chain connects TRBV30 to TRBJ2-1, with a possible D match to TRBD2 (5 bases). Trimming cost V 0 bases and J 2 bases, with 11 bases left between them. Germline V gene data show CDR1 as GTSNPN and CDR2 as SVGIG (reference sequence). The length of the CDR3 is 15 residues. DNA of the CDR3: TGTGCCTGGAGTGTGACCGGAGGCCCCTACAATGAGCAGTTCTTC. Amino acid sequence: CAWSVTGGPYNEQFF.

This sequence joins TRBV5-1 and TRBJ1-1; D is unclear. There are 16 residues in the CDR3. Trimming removed 0 bases at V and 0 bases at J, with 12 bases between. Per germline, CDR1 SGHRS and CDR2 YFSETQ. Here the CDR3 reads CASSLAGGSMNTEAFF. The CDR3 region has the DNA TGCGCCAGCAGCTTGGCAGGAGGTTCAATGAACACTGAAGCTTTCTTT.

The rearrangement uses TRBV11-2 and TRBJ1-5; no firm D call. The germline V gene encodes CDR1 SGHAT and CDR2 FQNNGV. Trimming removed 5 bases from V and 2 bases from J, with 10 bases in between. The length of the CDR3 is 14 residues. The CDR3 coding sequence is TGTGCCAGCAGCCTGGACGGGGGCAATCAGCCCCAGCATTTT. Translated: CASSLDGGNQPQHF.

This clone appeared once. The genes are TRBV12-5 and TRBJ1-2; 7 bases line up with TRBD1. The J segment lost 0 bases and the V segment lost 1 base, leaving 2 bases of the junction unmatched. Germline CDR1 LGHNT, CDR2 FRNRAP. The CDR3 is 15 residues long. The CDR3 bases are TGTGCTAGTGGTTTGGAACAGGGGACTAACTATGGCTACACCTTC. Its translation is CASGLEQGTNYGYTF. Full variable domain (rest looked up from reference TRBV12-5 and TRBJ1-2): DARVTQTPRHKVTEMGQEVTMRCQPILGHNTVFWYRQTMMQGLELLAYFRNRAPLDDSGMPKDRFSAEMPDATLATLKIQPSEPRDSAVYFCASGLEQGTNYGYTFGSGTRLTVV.

This chain joins TRBV6-1 and TRBJ2-4; tentative D call: TRBD2 (6 bases). The germline V and J ends were trimmed by 0 bases and 3 bases, with 9 bases remaining between them. The CDR3 totals 15 residues. Germline CDR1 and CDR2: MNHNS and SASEGT. The CDR3 bases are TGTGCCAGCAGTGAAGCGGGGACTGGCAAAAACATTCAGTACTTC. Encoded protein: CASSEAGTGKNIQYF.

The chain couples TRBV5-5 to TRBJ1-4, with TRBD1 identical over 7 bases. Germline lookup yields CDR1 SGHKS and CDR2 YYEKEE (reference sequence). The CDR3 is made up of 14 amino acids. The J segment lost 6 bases and the V segment lost 2 bases, leaving 4 bases of the junction unmatched. The CDR3 spells CASSLQGSYEKLFF. CDR3 coding DNA: TGTGCCAGCAGCTTACAGGGGAGCTATGAAAAACTGTTTTTT. Full variable domain (outside the CDR3, taken from reference TRBV5-5 and TRBJ1-4): DAGVTQSPTHLIKTRGQQVTLRCSPISGHKSVSWYQQVLGQGPQFIFQYYEKEERGRGNFPDRFSARQFPNYSSELNVNALLLGDSALYLCASSLQGSYEKLFFGSGTQLSVL.

The CDR3 spells CASSAGVGTDTQYF. CDR3 DNA: TGTGCCAGCAGCGCAGGGGTCGGCACAGATACGCAGTATTTT. The rearrangement links TRBV6-4 to TRBJ2-3; D perhaps matches TRBD1 (6 bases). Trimming shortened V by 6 bases and J by 1 base, and 11 bases separated the two germline ends. CDR1 MRHNA and CDR2 SNTAGT come from the germline V gene. The CDR3 covers 14 residues.

The chain joins TRBV19 to TRBJ2-1, with TRBD2 matching 7 bases. V dropped 3 bases and J dropped 4; count of bases not matched to a gene: 3. Germline V lookup: CDR1 LNHDA, CDR2 SQIVND (reference sequence). This CDR3 spans 14 amino acids. The CDR3 sequence: CASSIPGRYNEQFF. CDR3 nucleotides: TGTGCCAGTAGTATTCCCGGGAGGTACAATGAGCAGTTCTTC.

V and J are TRBV4-1 and TRBJ2-6; 7 positions match TRBD2. CDR1 and CDR2 (germline): MGHRA, YSYEKL. V lost 0 bases to trimming and J lost 2 bases; unmatched junction nucleotides: 1. This CDR3 is 16 amino acids long. CDR3 in amino acids: CASSQEGGAGANVLTF. The CDR3 DNA is TGCGCCAGCAGCCAAGAGGGAGGGGCTGGGGCCAACGTCCTGACTTTC.

The V gene is TRBV7-2, the J gene TRBJ2-7, with 11 bases fitting TRBD2. The V gene end was trimmed by 5 bases and the J gene end by 0 bases; junction bases not matched to a gene: 9. This CDR3 region has 17 residues. In germline, CDR1 is SGHTA, CDR2 FQGNSA. The CDR3 loop reads CASSPGTSGFSSYEQYF. The CDR3 bases are TGTGCCAGCAGCCCCGGGACTAGCGGCTTCAGCTCCTACGAGCAGTACTTC.

The chain carries TRBV6-5 and TRBJ1-2, with D possibly being TRBD1 (6 bases). The CDR3 sequence is 14 residues long. With 4 bases removed from V and 8 bases from J, the gap between germline ends came to 17 bases. Germline CDR1 is MNHEY and CDR2 is SVGAGI. The DNA of the CDR3 is TGTGCCAGCAGTTCTGATTTTGGGGGCGAAGGCTACACCTTC. Its translation is CASSSDFGGEGYTF.

This clone was seen just once. This rearrangement joins TRBV6-5 to TRBJ1-1, with a weak D call TRBD1 (6 bases). Trimming took 6 bases from V and 8 from J, leaving 16 bases between them. The length of the CDR3 is 13 residues. CDR1 and CDR2 from the germline V gene are MNHEY and SVGAGI. CDR3 in DNA: TGTGCCAGCAGCGGGGGGGACATGAGGGAAGCTTTCTTT. Translated: CASSGGDMREAFF.